The 5 T cell receptor beta chains presented below share a single source sample, sequenced in a study of blood T cells in healthy people across ages. Together with a sample-barcoded 5' primer, a J-beta primer mix was included in a second PCR lasting about 6 to 12 cycles. TCRdb analysed the 5' RACE reads with MiXCR anew, one entry per CDR3 protein. The table has roughly 1,500,000 distinct CDR3 sequences, about 31% seen once. The sample consisted of blood. Receptors were obtained from a woman aged 25 to 39 in good health.

This clonotype occurred many times. The gene calls are TRBV5-1 and TRBJ2-4; 8 bases are a match to TRBD2. Germline trimming cut 0 bases from V and 7 bases from J; bases unmatched to any gene: 6. Looked up from germline, CDR1 is SGHRS and CDR2 is YFSETQ. The CDR3 extends over 15 amino acids. This CDR3 reads CASSLGGGLRNIQYF. Written as DNA, the CDR3 is TGCGCCAGCAGCTTGGGCGGGGGGCTAAGGAACATTCAGTACTTC.

V and J are TRBV6-1 and TRBJ2-4, with D maybe TRBD2 (6 bases). Germline loops: CDR1 MNHNS, CDR2 SASEGT. V was trimmed by 1 base and J by 3 bases, leaving 19 bases between them. The CDR3 runs to 18 residues. The CDR3 is CASSEGEWGRKIKNIQYF. CDR3 DNA sequence: TGTGCCAGCAGTGAAGGGGAGTGGGGGAGGAAGATCAAAAACATTCAGTACTTC.

This clonotype has just a few counts. This sequence joins TRBV5-6 and TRBJ2-5, with TRBD1 identical over 7 bases. This CDR3 is built from 15 residues. Trimming took 0 bases from V and 2 from J; bases not matched to a gene: 4. In germline, CDR1 is SGHDT, CDR2 YYEEEE. The CDR3 DNA sequence: TGTGCCAGCAGCTTGGAGGGGGCGCAGCAAGAGACCCAGTACTTC. As protein: CASSLEGAQQETQYF.

This CDR3 reads CASRPGGQGNEKLFF. Here the CDR3 DNA reads TGTGCCAGCCGCCCTGGAGGACAGGGTAACGAAAAACTGTTTTTT. V is TRBV6-6 and J is TRBJ1-4, with 8 positions matching TRBD1. The length of the CDR3 is 15 residues. Germline values: CDR1 MNHNY, CDR2 SVGAGI (reference sequence). With 8 bases clipped from V and 8 bases from J, the junction kept 13 bases outside the gene matches.

This rearrangement joins TRBV28 to TRBJ1-2; D uncertain. CDR3 size: 12 residues. Trimming took 8 bases from V and 8 from J, leaving 15 bases between them. From germline, CDR1 is MDHEN and CDR2 SYDVKM. DNA of the CDR3: TGTGCCAGCCTCGGATCCCCCCGGGGCTACACCTTC. Residues: CASLGSPRGYTF.